Detailed here is one T cell receptor beta chain. The antigen remains unidentified. The data were taken from a study of cytomegalovirus exposure and HLA in healthy donors. Study-level points and caveats: There were under 200 TCR beta chains listed as cytomegalovirus-associated.

Researchers ran the PCR with 60 Vbeta and 13 Jbeta primers. The table came from immunoSEQ multiplex PCR; TCRdb's copy has only in-frame clones and leaves some out. The table for this sample gives 130,000 or so clones. The CDR3 length is 14 residues. V gave up 6 bases and J gave up 7 bases; unmatched junction bases: 11. CDR1 and CDR2 from the germline V gene are SGHRS and YFSETQ. The TCR comes from a woman aged 60-70 years in good health and CMV-seronegative. The chain carries TRBV5-1 and TRBJ2-7, with 9 bases lining up with TRBD1. Sequenced sample: PBMCs. The CDR3 nucleotides read TGCGCCAGCACTTCGGGGACAGGGCCTAAGGAGCAGTACTTC. Translated, it gives CASTSGTGPKEQYF.